This T cell receptor beta chain was identified during a study of blood T cell repertoires in COVID-19. Across the whole study: Acute-phase and convalescent COVID-19 samples originated in the United States, Italy and Spain. PBMCs, B-cell-depleted T cells, or T cells provided the cDNA or gDNA that made up the material.

Recovery among Cohort 3 donors was established by two negative PCRs, clearance, or symptom resolution. Under the authors' procedure: Estimated nucleated cell counts came from reference gene primer amplification. TCRdb's table, derived via immunoSEQ multiplex PCR, lists solely in-frame clones and lacks some. The D gene and trimming were derived from the DNA, and the V and J assignments and clone size from that table. The table shows fewer than 400,000 clones, with more than 75% occurring only once. This CDR3 has 16 amino acids. Germline V gene data show CDR1 as LGHNA and CDR2 as YNFKEQ. The V and J ends lost 0 bases and 5 bases, in that order; junction bases with no gene match: 7.

Sequences were obtained from PBMCs or T cells enriched from blood (not recorded which). V usage is TRBV4-2 and J usage is TRBJ2-5; 9 bases line up with TRBD2. This TCR came from a man between 25 and 39 years old who had recovered from COVID-19. This CDR3 reads CASSQESGTSYETQYF. CDR3 bases: TGTGCCAGCAGCCAAGAATCTGGGACTAGCTACGAGACCCAGTACTTC.